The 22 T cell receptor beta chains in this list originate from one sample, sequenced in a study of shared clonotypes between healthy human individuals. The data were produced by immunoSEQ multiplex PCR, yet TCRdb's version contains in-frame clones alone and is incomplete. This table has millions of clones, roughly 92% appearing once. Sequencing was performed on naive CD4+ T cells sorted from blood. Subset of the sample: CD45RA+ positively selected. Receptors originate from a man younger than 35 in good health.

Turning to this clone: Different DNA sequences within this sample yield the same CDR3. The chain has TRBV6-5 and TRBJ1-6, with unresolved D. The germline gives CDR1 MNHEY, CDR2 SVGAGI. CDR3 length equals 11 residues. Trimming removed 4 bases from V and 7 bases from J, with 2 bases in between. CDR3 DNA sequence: TGTGCCAGCAGTTCGAATTCACCCCTCCACTTT. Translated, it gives CASSSNSPLHF.

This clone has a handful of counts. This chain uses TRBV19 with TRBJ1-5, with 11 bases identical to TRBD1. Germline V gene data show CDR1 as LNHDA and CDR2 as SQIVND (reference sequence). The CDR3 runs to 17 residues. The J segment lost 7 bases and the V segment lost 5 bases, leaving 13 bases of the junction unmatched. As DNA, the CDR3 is TGTGCCAGTAGTGTAAAAGGACAGGGGGCGAGGTTGCAGCCCCAGCATTTT. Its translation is CASSVKGQGARLQPQHF. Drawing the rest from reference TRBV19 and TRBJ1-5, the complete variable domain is DGGITQSPKYLFRKEGQNVTLSCEQNLNHDAMYWYRQDPGQGLRLIYYSQIVNDFQKGDIAEGYSVSREKKESFPLTVTSAQKNPTAFYLCASSVKGQGARLQPQHFGDGTRLSIL.

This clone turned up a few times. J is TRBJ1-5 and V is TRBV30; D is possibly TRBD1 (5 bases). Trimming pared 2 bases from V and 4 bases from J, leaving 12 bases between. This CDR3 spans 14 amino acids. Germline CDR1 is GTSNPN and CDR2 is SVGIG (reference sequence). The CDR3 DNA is TGTGCCTGGAGTATTCTGGCAGGGAATCAGCCCCAGCATTTT. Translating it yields CAWSILAGNQPQHF.

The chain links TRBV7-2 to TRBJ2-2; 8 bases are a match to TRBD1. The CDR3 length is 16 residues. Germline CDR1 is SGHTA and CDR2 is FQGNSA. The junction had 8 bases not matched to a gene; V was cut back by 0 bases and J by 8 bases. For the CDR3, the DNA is TGTGCCAGCAGCTTAGCGCCCAGGGGGCTGGAAGGGGAGCTGTTTTTT. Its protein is CASSLAPRGLEGELFF.

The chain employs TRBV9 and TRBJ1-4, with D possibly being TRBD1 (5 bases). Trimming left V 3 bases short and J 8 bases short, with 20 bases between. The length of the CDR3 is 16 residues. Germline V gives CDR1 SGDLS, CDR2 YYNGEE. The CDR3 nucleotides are TGTGCCAGCAGCGAGAACCCGGACGCTCGGGGGGAAAAACTGTTTTTT. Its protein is CASSENPDARGEKLFF.

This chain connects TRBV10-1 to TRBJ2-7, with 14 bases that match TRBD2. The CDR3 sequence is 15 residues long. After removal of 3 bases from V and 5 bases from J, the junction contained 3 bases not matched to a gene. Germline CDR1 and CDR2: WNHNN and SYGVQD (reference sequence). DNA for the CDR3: TGCGCCAGCAGTGAATCGACTAGCGGGAGGGACGAGCAGTACTTC. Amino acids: CASSESTSGRDEQYF.

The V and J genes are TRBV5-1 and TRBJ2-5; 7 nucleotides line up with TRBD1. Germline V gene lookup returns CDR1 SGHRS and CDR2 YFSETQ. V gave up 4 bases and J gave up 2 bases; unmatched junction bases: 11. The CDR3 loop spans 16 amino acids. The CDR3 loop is CASSGSVQGQQETQYF. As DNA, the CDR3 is TGCGCCAGCAGCGGATCCGTACAGGGGCAGCAAGAGACCCAGTACTTC.

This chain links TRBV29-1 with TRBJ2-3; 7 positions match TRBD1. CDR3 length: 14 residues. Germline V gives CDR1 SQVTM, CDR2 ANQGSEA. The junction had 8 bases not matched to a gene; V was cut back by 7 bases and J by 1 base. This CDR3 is CSALRQGRTDTQYF. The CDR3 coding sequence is TGCAGCGCCCTAAGACAGGGTCGCACAGATACGCAGTATTTT.

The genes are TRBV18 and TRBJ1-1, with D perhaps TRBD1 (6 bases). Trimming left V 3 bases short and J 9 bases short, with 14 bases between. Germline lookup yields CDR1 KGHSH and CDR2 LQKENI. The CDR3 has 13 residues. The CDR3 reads CASSPPGRGQAFF. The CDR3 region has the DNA TGTGCCAGCTCACCCCCCGGCAGGGGCCAAGCTTTCTTT.

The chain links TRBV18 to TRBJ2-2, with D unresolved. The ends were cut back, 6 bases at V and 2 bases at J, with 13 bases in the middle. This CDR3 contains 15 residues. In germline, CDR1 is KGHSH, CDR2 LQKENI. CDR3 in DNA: TGTGCCAGCTCTATGGGGTTCGTAAACACCGGGGAGCTGTTTTTT. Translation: CASSMGFVNTGELFF. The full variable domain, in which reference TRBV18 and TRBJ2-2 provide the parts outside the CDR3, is NAGVMQNPRHLVRRRGQEARLRCSPMKGHSHVYWYRQLPEEGLKFMVYLQKENIIDESGMPKERFSAEFPKEGPSILRIQQVVRGDSAAYFCASSMGFVNTGELFFGEGSRLTVL.

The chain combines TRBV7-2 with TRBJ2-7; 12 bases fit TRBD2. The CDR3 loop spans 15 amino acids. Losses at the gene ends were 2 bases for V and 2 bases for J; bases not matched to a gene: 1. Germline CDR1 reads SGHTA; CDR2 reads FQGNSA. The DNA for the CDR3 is TGTGCCAGCAGCTTAACTAGCGGGAGGACCTACGAGCAGTACTTC. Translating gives CASSLTSGRTYEQYF.

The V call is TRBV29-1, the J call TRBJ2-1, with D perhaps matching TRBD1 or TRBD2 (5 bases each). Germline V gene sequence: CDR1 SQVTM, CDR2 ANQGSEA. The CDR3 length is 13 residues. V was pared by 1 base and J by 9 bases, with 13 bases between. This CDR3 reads CSVEGRLRGEQFF. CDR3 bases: TGCAGCGTTGAAGGTCGGTTGAGGGGTGAGCAGTTCTTC.

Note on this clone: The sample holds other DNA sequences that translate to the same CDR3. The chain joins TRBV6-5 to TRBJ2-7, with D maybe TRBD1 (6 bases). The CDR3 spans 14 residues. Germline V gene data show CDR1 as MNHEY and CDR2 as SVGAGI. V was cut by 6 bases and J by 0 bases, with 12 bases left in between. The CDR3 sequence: CASRRTDSSYEQYF. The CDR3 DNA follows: TGTGCCAGCAGGCGGACAGACAGCTCCTACGAGCAGTACTTC.

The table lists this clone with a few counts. CDR3 DNA: TGTGCCAGCAGTCCCGGTCCCGGGACTCCGACCTACGAGCAGTACTTC. This encodes CASSPGPGTPTYEQYF. This rearrangement joins TRBV2 to TRBJ2-7; D possibly corresponds to TRBD2 (6 bases). Trimming pared 5 bases from V and 2 bases from J, leaving 19 bases between. Germline V gene data show CDR1 as SNHLY and CDR2 as FYNNEI. The CDR3 is 16 amino acids.

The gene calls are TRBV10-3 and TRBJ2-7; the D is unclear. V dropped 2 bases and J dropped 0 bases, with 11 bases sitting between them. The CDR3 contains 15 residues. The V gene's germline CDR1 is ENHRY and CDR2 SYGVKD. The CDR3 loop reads CAISERVEFSYEQYF. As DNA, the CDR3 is TGTGCCATCAGTGAGCGAGTAGAGTTCTCCTACGAGCAGTACTTC.

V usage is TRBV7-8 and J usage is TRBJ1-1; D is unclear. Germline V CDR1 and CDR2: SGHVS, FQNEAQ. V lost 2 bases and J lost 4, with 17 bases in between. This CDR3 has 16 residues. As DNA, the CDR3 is TGTGCCAGCAGCTTACTATCCTCCGCAGTACCCACTGAAGCTTTCTTT. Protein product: CASSLLSSAVPTEAFF. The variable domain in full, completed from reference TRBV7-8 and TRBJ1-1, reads GAGVSQSPRYKVAKRGQDVALRCDPISGHVSLFWYQQALGQGPEFLTYFQNEAQLDKSGLPSDRFFAERPEGSVSTLKIQRTQQEDSAVYLCASSLLSSAVPTEAFFGQGTRLTVV.

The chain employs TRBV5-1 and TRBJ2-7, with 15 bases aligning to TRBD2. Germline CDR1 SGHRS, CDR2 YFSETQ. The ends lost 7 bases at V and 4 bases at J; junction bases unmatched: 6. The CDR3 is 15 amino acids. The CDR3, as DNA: TGCGCCAGCCGCGGACTAGCGGGGGGGAAGTACGAGCAGTACTTC. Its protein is CASRGLAGGKYEQYF.

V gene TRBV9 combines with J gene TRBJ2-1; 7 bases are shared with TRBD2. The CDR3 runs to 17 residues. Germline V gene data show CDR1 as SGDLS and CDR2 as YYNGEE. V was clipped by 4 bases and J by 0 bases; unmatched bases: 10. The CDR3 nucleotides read TGTGCCAGCAGCCCCGGGGGGACTATCAGCTCCTACAATGAGCAGTTCTTC. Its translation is CASSPGGTISSYNEQFF.

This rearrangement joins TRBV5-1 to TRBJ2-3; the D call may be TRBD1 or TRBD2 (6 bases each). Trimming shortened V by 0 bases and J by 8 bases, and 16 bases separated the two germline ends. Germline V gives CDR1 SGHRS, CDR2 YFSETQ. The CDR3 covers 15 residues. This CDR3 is CASSLEGGRPFTQYF. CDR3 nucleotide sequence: TGCGCCAGCAGCTTGGAGGGGGGCCGGCCTTTTACGCAGTATTTT.

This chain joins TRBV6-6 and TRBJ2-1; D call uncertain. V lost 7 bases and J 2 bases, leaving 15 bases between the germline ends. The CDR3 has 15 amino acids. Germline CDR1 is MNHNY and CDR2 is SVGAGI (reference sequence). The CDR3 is CASTPDGLPYNEQFF. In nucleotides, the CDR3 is TGTGCCAGCACCCCGGACGGCTTACCCTACAATGAGCAGTTCTTC.

CDR3 sequence (DNA): TGTGCCAGCTCAAATCTGGGGTTCTATGGCTACACCTTC. This translates into CASSNLGFYGYTF. This sequence joins TRBV30 and TRBJ1-2; D gene ambiguous. The CDR3 length is 13 residues. In germline, CDR1 is GTSNPN, CDR2 SVGIG (reference sequence). Trimming stripped 8 bases from V and 4 bases from J, with 17 bases between.

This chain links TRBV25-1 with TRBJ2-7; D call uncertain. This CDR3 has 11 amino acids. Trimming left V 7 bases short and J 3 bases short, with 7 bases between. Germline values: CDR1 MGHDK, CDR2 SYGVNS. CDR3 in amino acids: CASKTNYEQYF. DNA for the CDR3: TGTGCCAGCAAAACCAACTACGAGCAGTACTTC.